Following are 11 T cell receptor beta chains from one sample sequenced in a study of T cell repertoires in cytomegalovirus infection. TCRdb passed the reads through MiXCR, listing each CDR3 protein once. Among some 600,000 distinct CDR3 sequences listed, about 24% were seen once. Sample: CD8+ T cells from PBMCs. These TCRs come from a human donor in good health (CMV status not recorded). Some clones in this sample may be carry-over from other donors' samples.

There are many counts of this clonotype. The V call is TRBV7-8, the J call TRBJ2-7, with D unresolved. In germline, CDR1 is SGHVS, CDR2 FQNEAQ. The CDR3 has 12 residues. V lost 1 base and J lost 7, with 8 bases in between. CDR3 region: CASSLVGREQYF. The DNA of the CDR3 is TGTGCCAGCAGCTTAGTGGGAAGAGAGCAGTACTTC.

This clonotype was observed many times. CDR3 bases: TGTGCCAGCAGCCACAATAGCAATCAGCCCCAGCATTTT. Protein: CASSHNSNQPQHF. This chain connects TRBV7-2 to TRBJ1-5, with no clear D. The CDR3 is 13 residues long. V was cut by 5 bases and J by 0 bases, with 5 bases left in between. In germline, CDR1 is SGHTA, CDR2 FQGNSA. The variable domain in full, with the rest retrieved from reference TRBV7-2 and TRBJ1-5, is GAGVSQSPSNKVTEKGKDVELRCDPISGHTALYWYRQSLGQGLEFLIYFQGNSAPDKSGLPSDRFSAERTGGSVSTLTIQRTQQEDSAVYLCASSHNSNQPQHFGDGTRLSIL.

The sample holds many counts of this clonotype. V usage is TRBV7-6 and J usage is TRBJ1-3; D unclear. Trimming removed 1 base from V and 0 bases from J, with 7 bases in between. CDR1 is SGHVS and CDR2 is FNYEAQ in the germline V gene. The CDR3 is 15 residues long. The CDR3 coding sequence is TGTGCCAGCAGCTTAGATGGGGACTCTGGAAACACCATATATTTT. Its translation: CASSLDGDSGNTIYF. The variable domain in full, completed from reference TRBV7-6 and TRBJ1-3, reads GAGVSQSPRYKVTKRGQDVALRCDPISGHVSLYWYRQALGQGPEFLTYFNYEAQQDKSGLPNDRFSAERPEGSISTLTIQRTEQRDSAMYRCASSLDGDSGNTIYFGEGSWLTVV.

CDR3 residues: CASSPGLTPETQYF. In nucleotides, the CDR3 is TGTGCCAGCTCACCGGGACTCACCCCAGAGACCCAGTACTTC. The V and J genes are TRBV18 and TRBJ2-5; the D gene is possibly TRBD2 (6 bases). This CDR3 is built from 14 residues. Germline loops: CDR1 KGHSH, CDR2 LQKENI. V was cut by 3 bases and J by 4 bases, with 12 bases left in between.

The V call is TRBV6-9, the J call TRBJ2-7, with D hard to call. This CDR3 has 17 amino acids. Looked up from germline, CDR1 is MNHGY and CDR2 is SVAAGI. Trimming took 0 bases from V and 0 from J, leaving 15 bases between them. CDR3 protein: CASSYSSMDVYSYEQYV. In DNA form, the CDR3 reads TGTGCCAGCAGTTATTCGTCCATGGATGTATACTCCTACGAGCAGTACGTC.

This chain uses TRBV7-9 with TRBJ2-1, with TRBD2 matching 8 bases. This CDR3 spans 18 amino acids. CDR1 is SEHNR and CDR2 is FQNEAQ in the germline V gene (reference sequence). The ends lost 1 base at V and 4 bases at J; junction bases unmatched: 12. Written as DNA, the CDR3 is TGTGCCAGCAGCTTAGGCCGGGCCGGGGGGGCCCTTTACAATGAGCAGTTCTTC. It is translated as CASSLGRAGGALYNEQFF.

The J gene is TRBJ2-1, the V gene TRBV28; TRBD1 agrees at 8 bases. Germline lookup yields CDR1 MDHEN and CDR2 SYDVKM. The V and J ends lost 7 bases and 9 bases, in that order; junction bases with no gene match: 17. The CDR3 is 16 amino acids. CDR3 nucleotides: TGTGCCAGCAACCCCTTCGGGCAGGGGGCGCTGGGTGAGCAGTTCTTC. As protein: CASNPFGQGALGEQFF. Variable domain in full (rest from reference TRBV28 and TRBJ2-1): DVKVTQSSRYLVKRTGEKVFLECVQDMDHENMFWYRQDPGLGLRLIYFSYDVKMKEKGDIPEGYSVSREKKERFSLILESASTNQTSMYLCASNPFGQGALGEQFFGPGTRLTVL.

The genes are TRBV14 and TRBJ1-1; no clear D. Trimming removed 4 bases from V and 1 base from J, with 13 bases in between. CDR3 size: 15 residues. Germline loops: CDR1 SGHDN, CDR2 FVKESK. CDR3: CASSLQPLWNTEAFF. As DNA, the CDR3 is TGTGCCAGCAGCCTCCAACCCCTGTGGAACACTGAAGCTTTCTTT.

The CDR3 DNA is TGTGCCAGCAGTTACGAGACAGACCAAGAGACCCAGTACTTC. Protein product: CASSYETDQETQYF. This rearrangement joins TRBV6-2 or TRBV6-3 to TRBJ2-5; D is possibly TRBD1 (5 bases). The CDR3 loop spans 14 amino acids. Trimming left V 2 bases short and J 0 bases short, with 7 bases between. Germline V gives CDR1 MNHEY, CDR2 SVGEGT.

This clonotype was seen only a few times. The J gene is TRBJ1-3, the V gene TRBV4-2; D is unclear. The V end lost 0 bases, the J end lost 0 bases, and 12 bases lay between the germline ends. Germline loops: CDR1 LGHNA, CDR2 YNFKEQ. This CDR3 is 17 amino acids long. CDR3 DNA: TGTGCCAGCAGCCAAGATCAAGGAGTTGGCTCTGGAAACACCATATATTTT. It encodes CASSQDQGVGSGNTIYF.

The gene calls are TRBV6-2 or TRBV6-3 and TRBJ2-2; 8 bases line up with TRBD1. The CDR3 covers 15 residues. V dropped 5 bases and J dropped 1; count of bases not matched to a gene: 3. From germline, CDR1 is MNHEY and CDR2 SVGEGT. CDR3 bases: TGTGCCAGCAGTACGACAGGGGTGAACACCGGGGAGCTGTTTTTT. Its protein is CASSTTGVNTGELFF.